This entry features one T cell receptor (beta chain) sequence. As yet, its antigen is unknown. This record belongs to a study of cytomegalovirus exposure and HLA in healthy donors. General study findings and limits: Productive rates of about 87% or about 30% were seen for most TCR beta V segments in an earlier analysis. In a later analysis, HLA-associated beta chains showed higher expansion and lower generation probabilities than comparable chains.

The CDR3 consists of 14 residues. Trimming at V came to 5 bases and at J to 5 bases, leaving 8 bases not matched to a gene. Germline CDR1 MNHEY, CDR2 SVGAGI. Researchers ran the PCR with 60 Vbeta and 13 Jbeta primers. The table came from immunoSEQ multiplex PCR; TCRdb's copy has only in-frame clones and leaves some out. This table holds under 90,000 clones, about 70% found once. The clonotype was recovered from a woman between 45 and 65 years old in good health and CMV-seropositive. The chain recombines TRBV6-5 with TRBJ1-2; 7 bases are a match to TRBD1. Sequenced material: PBMCs. The CDR3 region has the DNA TGTGCCAGCAGTCACGACAGGGAAGCTTATGGCTACACCTTC. It is translated as CASSHDREAYGYTF.